These 5 T cell receptor beta chains were all obtained from the same sample, sequenced in a study of blood T cells in healthy people across ages. With a J-beta primer mix and a sample-barcoded 5' primer, a second PCR ran 7 to 11 cycles. In TCRdb, the 5' RACE reads were re-called with MiXCR into one record per CDR3 protein. The sample yields approximately 810,000 distinct CDR3 sequences, less than 35% seen once. Sequences were obtained from blood. The source of these receptors is a woman of 80 years or more in good health.

This clonotype showed up many times. The rearrangement joins TRBV4-3 to TRBJ2-1; D gene ambiguous. Germline values: CDR1 LGHNA, CDR2 YSLEER. The CDR3 contains 14 residues. Between the trimmed V and J ends, which lost 1 base and 7 bases, there was a span of 11 bases. CDR3 DNA sequence: TGCGCCAGCAGCCAAGGGGAATCTAGGAATGAGCAGTTCTTC. As protein: CASSQGESRNEQFF.

This clonotype was counted ten times or more. The CDR3 sequence: CATSRERQVSNLEQYF. The CDR3 DNA is TGTGCCACCAGCAGAGAAAGACAGGTCTCTAATCTCGAGCAGTACTTC. The chain carries TRBV15 and TRBJ2-7, with D perhaps matching TRBD1 (6 bases). Germline V gene sequence: CDR1 LNHNV, CDR2 YYDKDF (reference sequence). Trimming took 0 bases from V and 6 from J, leaving 18 bases between them. This CDR3 contains 16 residues.

The count of this clonotype is one. The V gene is TRBV5-1, the J gene TRBJ2-4; weak D call: TRBD2 (7 bases). The CDR3 totals 14 residues. Trimming took off 4 bases at V and 10 bases at J, with 18 bases between the two ends. The germline gives CDR1 SGHRS, CDR2 YFSETQ. For the CDR3, the DNA is TGCGCCAGCAGCGAGGGGGGGGTAACAGGGATTCAGTACTTC. As protein: CASSEGGVTGIQYF.

This clonotype was observed many times. The V and J genes are TRBV6-1 and TRBJ2-7; the match to TRBD1 covers 7 bases. The V gene's germline CDR1 is MNHNS and CDR2 SASEGT. The CDR3 runs 15 residues. V was clipped by 1 base and J by 6 bases; unmatched bases: 9. The DNA of the CDR3 is TGTGCCAGCAGTGAAGTAAAGGGGGCGCTTCCCGAGCAGTACTTC. This translates into CASSEVKGALPEQYF.

This chain connects TRBV5-1 to TRBJ1-1; D may be TRBD1 (5 bases). V shed 7 bases and J shed 2 bases, with 18 bases lying between them. Per germline, CDR1 SGHRS and CDR2 YFSETQ. The CDR3 covers 15 residues. The CDR3 protein is CASRMFQGPNTEAFF. The CDR3, as DNA: TGCGCCAGCCGTATGTTTCAGGGACCAAACACTGAAGCTTTCTTT.